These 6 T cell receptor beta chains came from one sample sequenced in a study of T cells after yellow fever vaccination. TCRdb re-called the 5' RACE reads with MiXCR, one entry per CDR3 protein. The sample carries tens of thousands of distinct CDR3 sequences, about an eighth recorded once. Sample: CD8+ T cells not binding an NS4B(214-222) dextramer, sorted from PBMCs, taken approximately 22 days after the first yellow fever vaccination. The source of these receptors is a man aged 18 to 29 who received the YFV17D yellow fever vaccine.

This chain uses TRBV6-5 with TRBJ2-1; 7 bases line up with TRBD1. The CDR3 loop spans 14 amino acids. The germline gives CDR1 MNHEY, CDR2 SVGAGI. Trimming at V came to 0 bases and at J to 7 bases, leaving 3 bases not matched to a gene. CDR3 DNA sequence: TGTGCCAGCAGTTACTCGACAGGGAAGAATGAGCAGTTCTTC. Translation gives CASSYSTGKNEQFF.

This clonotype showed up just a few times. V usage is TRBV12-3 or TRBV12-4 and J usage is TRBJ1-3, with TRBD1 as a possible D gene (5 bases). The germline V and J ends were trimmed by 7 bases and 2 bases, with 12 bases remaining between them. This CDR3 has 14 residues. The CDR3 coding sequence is TGTGCCAGCACCCCCGGACAACCTGGAAACACCATATATTTT. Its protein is CASTPGQPGNTIYF.

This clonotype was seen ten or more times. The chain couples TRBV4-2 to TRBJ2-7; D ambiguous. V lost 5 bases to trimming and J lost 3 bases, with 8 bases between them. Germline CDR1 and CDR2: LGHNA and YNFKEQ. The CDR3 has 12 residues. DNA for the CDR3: TGTGCCAGCAGCTCTTCTAACTACGAGCAGTACTTC. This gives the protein CASSSSNYEQYF.

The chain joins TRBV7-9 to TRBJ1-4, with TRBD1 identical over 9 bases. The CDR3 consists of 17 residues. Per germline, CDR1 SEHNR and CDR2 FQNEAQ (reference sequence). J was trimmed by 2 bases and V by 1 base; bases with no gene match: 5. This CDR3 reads CASSLDGTGPTNEKLFF. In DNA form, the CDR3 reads TGTGCCAGCAGCTTAGACGGGACAGGGCCCACTAATGAAAAACTGTTTTTT. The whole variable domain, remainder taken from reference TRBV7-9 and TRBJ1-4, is DTGVSQNPRHKITKRGQNVTFRCDPISEHNRLYWYRQTLGQGPEFLTYFQNEAQLEKSRLLSDRFSAERPKGSFSTLEIQRTEQGDSAMYLCASSLDGTGPTNEKLFFGSGTQLSVL.

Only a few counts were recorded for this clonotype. As DNA, the CDR3 is TGTGCCAGCAGCTTCAGCGGGGGGGCGCGTGTTACGCAGTATTTT. Its protein is CASSFSGGARVTQYF. The rearrangement links TRBV7-2 to TRBJ2-3; 10 positions match TRBD2. This CDR3 comprises 15 residues. Losses at the gene ends were 3 bases for V and 8 bases for J; bases not matched to a gene: 8. Per the germline V gene, CDR1 is SGHTA and CDR2 is FQGNSA.

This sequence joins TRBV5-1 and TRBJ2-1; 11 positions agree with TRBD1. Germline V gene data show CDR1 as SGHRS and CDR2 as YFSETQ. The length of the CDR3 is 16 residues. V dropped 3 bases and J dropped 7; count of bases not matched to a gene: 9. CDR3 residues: CASSYRRTGGGNEQFF. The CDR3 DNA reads TGCGCCAGCAGCTACCGCAGGACAGGGGGCGGAAATGAGCAGTTCTTC. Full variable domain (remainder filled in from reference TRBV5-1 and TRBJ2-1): KAGVTQTPRYLIKTRGQQVTLSCSPISGHRSVSWYQQTPGQGLQFLFEYFSETQRNKGNFPGRFSGRQFSNSRSEMNVSTLELGDSALYLCASSYRRTGGGNEQFFGPGTRLTVL.